This entry lists 24 T cell receptor beta chains sequenced from one sample in a study of blood T cell repertoires in COVID-19. Sequencing used immunoSEQ multiplex PCR; TCRdb keeps in-frame clones, though not all of them. The table includes 90,000 to 120,000 clones, 70% to 90% detected once. Input material: peripheral blood. All receptors come from a human donor in a cohort sampled during active COVID-19.

This chain joins TRBV9 and TRBJ2-4, with TRBD1 identical over 7 bases. Germline CDR1 and CDR2: SGDLS and YYNGEE. The CDR3 covers 14 residues. Losses at the gene ends were 3 bases for V and 8 bases for J; bases not matched to a gene: 8. The CDR3 DNA follows: TGTGCCAGCAGCGCACCCGACAGGGAATACATTCAGTACTTC. Its protein is CASSAPDREYIQYF.

This clone was seen a handful of times. The genes are TRBV6-5 and TRBJ1-6; D possibly corresponds to TRBD1 (5 bases). The CDR3 sequence is 14 residues long. V lost 0 bases to trimming and J lost 10 bases, with 10 bases between them. Per germline, CDR1 MNHEY and CDR2 SVGAGI. CDR3: CASSYSRVGSPLHF. CDR3 bases: TGTGCCAGCAGTTACTCCAGGGTCGGATCACCCCTCCACTTT.

The chain has TRBV7-2 and TRBJ1-1, with 7 bases aligning to TRBD1. J was trimmed by 6 bases and V by 2 bases; bases with no gene match: 21. The CDR3 consists of 19 residues. Germline-derived CDR1 and CDR2 are SGHTA and FQGNSA. This chain's CDR3 is CASSLSRRARRGESAEAFF. In DNA form, the CDR3 reads TGTGCCAGCAGCTTATCTCGCCGAGCGCGCAGGGGGGAATCTGCTGAAGCTTTCTTT. Based on the CDR3 plus reference TRBV7-2 and TRBJ1-1, the full variable domain is GAGVSQSPSNKVTEKGKDVELRCDPISGHTALYWYRQSLGQGLEFLIYFQGNSAPDKSGLPSDRFSAERTGGSVSTLTIQRTQQEDSAVYLCASSLSRRARRGESAEAFFGQGTRLTVV.

CDR3 sequence (DNA): TGTGCCAGCAGTCCCTTATCTGGAACAGGGGAAAAACAGTACTTC. This translates into CASSPLSGTGEKQYF. This rearrangement joins TRBV6-5 to TRBJ2-7; 7 bases are shared with TRBD1. The CDR3 extends over 15 amino acids. CDR1 is MNHEY, CDR2 SVGAGI, per germline. The junction had 17 bases not matched to a gene; V was cut back by 5 bases and J by 10 bases.

The V gene is TRBV6-5, the J gene TRBJ1-3; 10 nucleotides line up with TRBD1. V was pared by 6 bases and J by 4 bases, with 3 bases of the junction left unmatched. Germline V gene sequence: CDR1 MNHEY, CDR2 SVGAGI. The CDR3 extends over 14 amino acids. The DNA for the CDR3 is TGTGCCAGCAGCCGGGACAGGGGAGGAAACACCATATATTTT. It encodes CASSRDRGGNTIYF.

This sequence joins TRBV7-9 and TRBJ1-5; D might be TRBD1 (5 bases). The V end was cut by 3 bases, the J end by 4 bases, with 16 bases between. The CDR3 totals 16 residues. CDR1 is SEHNR, CDR2 FQNEAQ, per germline (reference sequence). CDR3 in DNA: TGTGCCAGCAGCTTTGGTTTAGGGGTCAGGAATCAGCCCCAGCATTTT. Amino acid sequence: CASSFGLGVRNQPQHF. The full variable domain, in which reference TRBV7-9 and TRBJ1-5 provide the parts outside the CDR3, is DTGVSQNPRHKITKRGQNVTFRCDPISEHNRLYWYRQTLGQGPEFLTYFQNEAQLEKSRLLSDRFSAERPKGSFSTLEIQRTEQGDSAMYLCASSFGLGVRNQPQHFGDGTRLSIL.

The chain joins TRBV11-3 to TRBJ2-3; weak D call: TRBD2 (6 bases). This CDR3 spans 16 amino acids. V lost 5 bases to trimming and J lost 1 base, with 16 bases between them. CDR1 is SGHNT, CDR2 YENEEA, per germline. The CDR3 nucleotides read TGTGCCAGCAGCCCAGGCGGGACGAGGGGCACAGATACGCAGTATTTT. Amino acid sequence: CASSPGGTRGTDTQYF.

The chain has TRBV7-3 and TRBJ2-3, with a weak D call TRBD2 (6 bases). Germline V gene data show CDR1 as SGHTA and CDR2 as FQGTGA. This CDR3 region has 14 residues. V lost 4 bases, J lost 0 bases, and 8 bases lay in between. The CDR3 spells CASSYGGSTDTQYF. CDR3 nucleotides: TGTGCCAGCAGCTACGGGGGAAGCACAGATACGCAGTATTTT.

V is TRBV3-1 (or the pseudogene TRBV3-2) and J is TRBJ1-1, with TRBD1 matching 7 bases. The CDR3 runs 15 residues. Looked up from germline, CDR1 is LGHDT and CDR2 is YNNKEL (reference sequence). With 0 bases clipped from V and 1 base from J, the junction kept 2 bases outside the gene matches. The CDR3 nucleotides are TGTGCCAGCAGCCAAGATCACAGGGGGAACACTGAAGCTTTCTTT. As protein: CASSQDHRGNTEAFF.

This clone was seen once. The chain combines TRBV28 with TRBJ1-3, with a possible D match to TRBD1 (6 bases). The CDR3 is 16 amino acids. Per germline, CDR1 MDHEN and CDR2 SYDVKM. Trimming cost V 3 bases and J 0 bases, with 12 bases left between them. The CDR3, as DNA: TGTGCCAGCAGTTTCTCCTCAGGGGTCTCTGGAAACACCATATATTTT. Translation gives CASSFSSGVSGNTIYF.

This chain connects TRBV30 to TRBJ2-5; 8 nucleotides agree with TRBD2. CDR3 size: 13 residues. V lost 3 bases, J lost 5 bases, and 5 bases stayed unmatched. Germline V gene sequence: CDR1 GTSNPN, CDR2 SVGIG (reference sequence). In DNA form, the CDR3 reads TGTGCCTGGAGCGGACTAGCAATTGAGACCCAGTACTTC. Its protein product is CAWSGLAIETQYF.

J is TRBJ2-7 and V is TRBV7-2; D might be TRBD1 (5 bases). The CDR3 sequence is 15 residues long. CDR1 is SGHTA, CDR2 FQGNSA, per germline. Trimming stripped 1 base from V and 3 bases from J, with 13 bases between. The CDR3: CASSLGSTGYYEQYF. The CDR3 DNA is TGTGCCAGCAGCTTAGGTTCCACAGGATACTACGAGCAGTACTTC.

The V and J genes are TRBV7-9 and TRBJ2-4; the D gene is possibly TRBD1 (6 bases). This CDR3 has 17 amino acids. V shed 4 bases and J shed 1 base, with 17 bases lying between them. Germline V lookup: CDR1 SEHNR, CDR2 FQNEAQ (reference sequence). The CDR3 DNA sequence: TGTGCCAGCAGCTCCCAGGGGAGTAGACTGGCCAAAAACATTCAGTACTTC. It yields the protein CASSSQGSRLAKNIQYF.

This chain connects TRBV29-1 to TRBJ2-5; TRBD1 is a possible D gene (5 bases). The CDR3 extends over 12 amino acids. Germline values: CDR1 SQVTM, CDR2 ANQGSEA. The CDR3, as DNA: TGCAGTACCACAGGAATCGAGGAGACCCAGTACTTC. As protein: CSTTGIEETQYF.

This chain links TRBV3-1 (or the pseudogene TRBV3-2) with TRBJ2-3; D is ambiguous. Germline V gene data show CDR1 as LGHDT and CDR2 as YNNKEL (reference sequence). Trimming removed 1 base from V and 3 bases from J, with 2 bases in between. This CDR3 has 12 amino acids. CDR3 region: CASSQVTDTQYF. CDR3 DNA sequence: TGTGCCAGCAGCCAAGTAACAGATACGCAGTATTTT.

The rearrangement uses TRBV9 and TRBJ1-4, with 7 nucleotides matching TRBD1. The CDR3 covers 15 residues. V shed 3 bases and J 10 bases; nucleotides not matched to a gene: 12. CDR1 and CDR2 (germline): SGDLS, YYNGEE. The CDR3 region is CASSAESGQWGKLFF. CDR3 nucleotide sequence: TGTGCCAGCAGCGCCGAATCGGGACAGTGGGGAAAACTGTTTTTT.

Concerning this clone itself: Different DNA sequences within this sample yield the same CDR3. This chain joins TRBV18 and TRBJ2-5; 8 positions agree with TRBD2. From germline, CDR1 is KGHSH and CDR2 LQKENI. This CDR3 has 15 amino acids. Unmatched junction bases numbered 5, after V lost 2 bases and J lost 3 bases. The CDR3 DNA follows: TGTGCCAGCTCACCAGGGGCCGGGGGGGAAGAGACCCAGTACTTC. As protein: CASSPGAGGEETQYF.

The rearrangement links TRBV5-1 to TRBJ2-3; possible D gene TRBD1, 6 bases. Germline V lookup: CDR1 SGHRS, CDR2 YFSETQ. The germline V and J ends were trimmed by 2 bases and 3 bases, with 7 bases remaining between them. CDR3 size: 13 residues. The CDR3: CASSLQGTDTQYF. The DNA of the CDR3 is TGCGCCAGCAGCTTACAGGGTACAGATACGCAGTATTTT.

The chain joins TRBV28 to TRBJ2-1; 8 bases are shared with TRBD2. The CDR3 covers 15 residues. The ends lost 2 bases at V and 10 bases at J; junction bases unmatched: 10. CDR1 and CDR2 from the germline V gene are MDHEN and SYDVKM. The DNA of the CDR3 is TGTGCCAGCAGTTTAACCGGGAGGGGGGTTGGGGAGCAGTTCTTC. Translated: CASSLTGRGVGEQFF.

This chain uses TRBV10-3 with TRBJ2-5; 11 bases are shared with TRBD1. The germline V gene encodes CDR1 ENHRY and CDR2 SYGVKD. The CDR3 runs 16 residues. The V and J ends lost 0 bases and 4 bases, in that order; junction bases with no gene match: 4. CDR3 DNA: TGTGCCATCAGTGAGTCGGACAGGGGGCGAACAGAGACCCAGTACTTC. The encoded protein is CAISESDRGRTETQYF.

This chain links TRBV9 with TRBJ2-1; D might be TRBD1 (6 bases). V dropped 2 bases and J dropped 3 bases, with 15 bases sitting between them. This CDR3 comprises 16 residues. Looked up from germline, CDR1 is SGDLS and CDR2 is YYNGEE. The CDR3 DNA sequence: TGTGCCAGCAGCGTTACAGGGAGCTCGGACTACAATGAGCAGTTCTTC. It is translated as CASSVTGSSDYNEQFF.

This clone appeared many times. The chain recombines TRBV7-6 with TRBJ2-5, with D possibly being TRBD1 (6 bases). The germline CDR1 and CDR2 sequences are SGHVS and FNYEAQ. The CDR3 runs to 15 residues. V shed 2 bases and J shed 5 bases, with 15 bases lying between them. The CDR3 spells CASSLSLTGSETQYF. CDR3 in DNA: TGTGCCAGCAGCTTATCCCTTACAGGGTCGGAGACCCAGTACTTC. Combining the CDR3 with reference TRBV7-6 and TRBJ2-5 gives the whole variable domain GAGVSQSPRYKVTKRGQDVALRCDPISGHVSLYWYRQALGQGPEFLTYFNYEAQQDKSGLPNDRFSAERPEGSISTLTIQRTEQRDSAMYRCASSLSLTGSETQYFGPGTRLLVL.

The rearrangement uses TRBV7-7 and TRBJ1-1; a possible D gene is TRBD1 (5 bases). In germline, CDR1 is SSHAT, CDR2 FNYEAQ (reference sequence). Trimming took 1 base from V and 3 from J, leaving 6 bases between them. The CDR3 is made up of 13 amino acids. This CDR3 is CASSLGQYTEAFF. The CDR3 nucleotides read TGTGCCAGCAGCTTAGGACAGTACACTGAAGCTTTCTTT.

The chain has TRBV4-3 and TRBJ2-1; 9 bases align to TRBD1. Germline V CDR1 and CDR2: LGHNA, YSLEER. The V gene end was trimmed by 1 base and the J gene end by 8 bases; junction bases not matched to a gene: 9. The CDR3 has 16 residues. CDR3: CASSQVAQGAVDEQFF. The CDR3 DNA follows: TGCGCCAGCAGCCAAGTGGCACAGGGGGCAGTAGATGAGCAGTTCTTC.